The T cell receptor (beta chain) under discussion was sequenced for a study of T cell clonotyping in hematopoietic cell transplantation. This clone has a handful of counts. Its specificity is unknown. Findings and limits, study-wide: Recipient TCR diversity dropped after transplant; expanded clonotypes rose from day 30 to 180. Without cell sorting, CD4 versus CD8 contributions remain unresolved.

The table came from immunoSEQ multiplex PCR; TCRdb's copy has only in-frame clones and leaves some out. This sample has roughly 9,800 clones, with 50% to 65% found just once. Sequenced material: peripheral blood mononuclear cells, taken 100 days after allogeneic stem cell transplant. The receptor comes from a female patient between 50 and 59 years old who had an allogeneic stem cell transplant from an unrelated donor, so the T cells may come from the graft donor. Some clones in this sample may be carry-over from other donors' samples.

Written as DNA, the CDR3 is TGTGCCAGCAGCCAAGATTCAGGGTTTGGCTACACCTTC. Its translation: CASSQDSGFGYTF. The chain is built from TRBV4-2 and TRBJ1-2; the D gene is possibly TRBD1 (5 bases). The V gene lost 0 bases and the J gene lost 7 bases, with 9 bases spanning the gap. Per germline, CDR1 LGHNA and CDR2 YNFKEQ. The CDR3 is 13 amino acids.